The rows below give T cell receptor beta chains drawn from one sample of a study of T cell repertoires in cytomegalovirus infection. Using its own MiXCR run on the reads, TCRdb lists one record per CDR3 protein. The sample lists 750,000 to 900,000 distinct CDR3 sequences; 25% to 30% were seen once. Their recognized antigens are unknown. Sequencing used cultured CD8+ T cells from PBMCs, obtained from culture after CMV antigen stimulation. Receptors originate from a human donor in good health (CMV status not recorded). Some clones in this sample may be carry-over from other donors' samples. Both conserved end residues are part of each CDR3. A D gene is named only where the DNA matches it firmly. The listing skips clone size in some rows; elsewhere it reads once, few, many or a size class.

>TRBD1|TRBJ2-7|many|TRBV7-9
CASSLEDRGLWDEQYF
TGTGCCAGCAGCTTAGAGGACAGGGGGCTATGGGACGAGCAGTACTTC
>.|TRBJ1-5|many|TRBV7-8
CASSWGGAQPQHF
TGTGCCAGCAGCTGGGGGGGGGCTCAGCCCCAGCATTTT
>TRBD1|TRBJ1-5|.|TRBV19
CASSMGQGSNQPQHF
TGTGCCAGTAGTATGGGACAGGGTAGCAATCAGCCCCAGCATTTT
>.|TRBJ2-5|.|TRBV7-6
CASSLGLGDQETQYF
TGTGCCAGCAGCTTAGGGTTGGGGGACCAAGAGACCCAGTACTTC
>.|TRBJ1-1|.|TRBV19
CASSIDWASGQNTEAFF
TGTGCCAGTAGTATAGATTGGGCTTCGGGTCAGAACACTGAAGCTTTCTTT
>TRBD1|TRBJ1-2|.|TRBV9
CASSPPLVGQGIGGYTF
TGTGCCAGCAGCCCTCCCCTGGTGGGACAGGGTATAGGCGGCTACACCTTC
>.|TRBJ1-1|.|TRBV19
CALGRGSEAFF
TGTGCCCTTGGCAGGGGCTCTGAAGCTTTCTTT
>.|TRBJ1-2|few|TRBV7-8
CASSQLGIYGYTF
TGTGCCAGCAGCCAGCTAGGAATCTATGGCTACACCTTC
>.|TRBJ1-2|few|TRBV12-3/TRBV12-4
CASSFLAPNYGYTF
TGTGCCAGCAGTTTTCTGGCCCCTAACTATGGCTACACCTTC
>.|TRBJ2-5|.|TRBV27
CASRGTGIRQETQYF
TGTGCCAGCAGGGGCACCGGGATCAGACAAGAGACCCAGTACTTC
>.|TRBJ1-1|.|TRBV2
CASRGGSGGNTEAFF
TGTGCCAGCAGAGGTGGTTCTGGGGGGAACACTGAAGCTTTCTTT
>TRBD1|TRBJ2-4|.|TRBV3-1
CASSQARDRGFIQYF
TGTGCCAGCAGCCAAGCACGCGACAGGGGGTTCATTCAGTACTTC
>.|TRBJ1-4|once|TRBV10-3
CAIKAWTFATNEKLFF
TGTGCCATCAAAGCTTGGACATTTGCAACTAATGAAAAACTGTTTTTT
>.|TRBJ1-5|many|TRBV7-9
CASSFGGGPGSPQHF
TGTGCCAGCAGCTTCGGAGGGGGGCCAGGGAGCCCCCAGCATTTT
>.|TRBJ2-2|few|TRBV25-1
CASSRVGGELFF
TGTGCCAGCAGCAGGGTTGGCGGGGAGCTGTTTTTT
>.|TRBJ2-7|.|TRBV12-5
CASGRTNYEQYF
TGTGCTAGTGGTCGGACTAACTACGAGCAGTACTTC
>TRBD2|TRBJ2-1|few|TRBV7-3
CASSVGLAGTSYNEQFF
TGTGCCAGCAGCGTCGGACTAGCGGGGACCTCCTACAATGAGCAGTTCTTC
>TRBD2|TRBJ2-3|.|TRBV4-1
CASTPFSGQTLLAGSTDTQYF
TGCGCCAGCACCCCCTTCTCCGGACAGACCTTACTAGCGGGGAGCACAGATACGCAGTATTTT
>.|TRBJ2-5|few|TRBV4-1
CASSQGFHNQETQYF
TGCGCCAGCAGCCAAGGATTTCACAACCAAGAGACCCAGTACTTC
>.|TRBJ2-5|.|TRBV28
CASRRRETQYF
TGTGCCAGCAGGCGTAGGGAGACCCAGTACTTC
>TRBD1|TRBJ2-1|many|TRBV7-8
CASSYRNRGYNEQFF
TGTGCCAGCAGCTATCGAAACAGGGGTTACAATGAGCAGTTCTTC
>.|TRBJ1-1|.|TRBV6-5
CASSYESYGQADTEAFF
TGTGCCAGCAGTTACGAGTCCTATGGGCAGGCGGACACTGAAGCTTTCTTT
>.|TRBJ1-1|.|TRBV7-6
CASKIGGSNTEAFF
TGTGCCAGCAAGATAGGGGGATCTAACACTGAAGCTTTCTTT
>TRBD2|TRBJ2-7|.|TRBV27
CASSLYGGAAYEQYF
TGTGCCAGCAGTTTATACGGGGGGGCTGCCTACGAGCAGTACTTC
>.|TRBJ1-6|.|TRBV27
CASKPGTPNSPLHF
TGTGCCAGCAAGCCCGGGACACCAAATTCACCCCTCCACTTT
>.|TRBJ1-3|few|TRBV25-1
CASSERELSGNTIYF
TGTGCCAGCAGTGAAAGGGAGCTCTCTGGAAACACCATATATTTT
>.|TRBJ1-3|.|TRBV11-2
CASSLVVTVSSGNTIYF
TGTGCCAGCAGCTTAGTAGTTACGGTTAGCTCTGGAAACACCATATATTTT
>.|TRBJ1-2|.|TRBV7-9
CASSPDSAYGYTF
TGTGCCAGCAGCCCTGACAGTGCCTATGGCTACACCTTC
>.|TRBJ2-1|few|TRBV12-3/TRBV12-4
CASLPSGTAAYNEQFF
TGTGCCAGCCTCCCATCCGGGACGGCGGCCTACAATGAGCAGTTCTTC
>TRBD2|TRBJ2-1|.|TRBV27
CASSILAGGNNEQFF
TGTGCCAGCAGTATACTAGCGGGGGGGAATAATGAGCAGTTCTTC
>.|TRBJ1-4|many|TRBV7-9
CASSSDRSNEKLFF
TGTGCCAGCAGCTCGGACAGATCTAATGAAAAACTGTTTTTT
>TRBD2|TRBJ2-3|.|TRBV4-3
CASSQETGGEVVTDTQYF
TGCGCCAGCAGCCAAGAAACGGGGGGGGAGGTTGTCACAGATACGCAGTATTTT
>.|TRBJ1-5|.|TRBV19
CASSIQGYRDQPQHF
TGTGCCAGTAGTATACAGGGGTATAGGGATCAGCCCCAGCATTTT